Below are 25 T cell receptor beta chains sequenced from a single sample in a study of T cell clonality in common variable immunodeficiency. TCRdb's copy holds only in-frame clones and misses some; the assay was immunoSEQ multiplex PCR. The sample is made up of about 31,000 clones, none counted only once. What was sequenced was peripheral blood mononuclear cells. These receptors were collected from a person aged 18 to 70 in good health.

This clone occurred a few times. The CDR3 extends 3 residues past the end of the read, so its final part is completed from the germline J gene. The chain couples TRBV2 to TRBJ1-6, with D perhaps TRBD1 (6 bases). Trimming took 4 bases from V and 4 from J, leaving 11 bases between them. There are 15 residues in the CDR3. The V gene's germline CDR1 is SNHLY and CDR2 FYNNEI. The CDR3 is CASSVGQPYNSPLHF. CDR3 bases read: TGTGCCAGCAGTGTAGGACAGCCATATAATTCACCC.

This clone came up many times. Sequencing ends 3 residues short of the CDR3 end; the germline J gene provides the rest. The V gene is TRBV20-1, the J gene TRBJ1-3; possibly TRBD1 for D (6 bases). CDR1 is DFQATT and CDR2 is SNEGSKA in the germline V gene (reference sequence). The CDR3 sequence is 16 residues long. Trimming took off 5 bases at V and 0 bases at J, with 17 bases between the two ends. The covered CDR3 bases are TGCAGTGCTCGCACCGGGACACCGTCCTCTGGAAACACC. Translating it yields CSARTGTPSSGNT. The full CDR3 sequence reads CSARTGTPSSGNTIYF.

This clone was seen repeatedly, ten times or more. The missing CDR3 end, 3 residues past where the read stops, is filled in from the germline J gene. The V gene is TRBV20-1, the J gene TRBJ2-7, with no clear D. Germline V gene sequence: CDR1 DFQATT, CDR2 SNEGSKA (reference sequence). V was cut by 3 bases and J by 1 base, with 10 bases left in between. CDR3 length: 13 residues. The CDR3 loop is CSASVQKSYEQYF. Incomplete CDR3 DNA: TGCAGTGCTAGCGTGCAGAAGTCCTACGAG.

This clone was detected many times. Coverage ceases 3 residues before the CDR3 finishes, and the germline J gene fills in the end. This sequence joins TRBV19 and TRBJ1-6, with 9 bases lining up with TRBD1. The CDR3 consists of 18 residues. Germline lookup yields CDR1 LNHDA and CDR2 SQIVND (reference sequence). The V and J ends lost 0 bases and 4 bases, in that order; junction bases with no gene match: 7. CDR3: CASSIEPLGTGYNSPLHF. Partial CDR3 DNA: TGTGCCAGTAGTATAGAACCGCTCGGGACAGGGTATAATTCACCC.

This clone appeared a few times. Coverage ceases 3 residues before the CDR3 finishes, and the germline J gene fills in the end. The V gene is TRBV6-1, the J gene TRBJ2-4, with 8 bases identical to TRBD2. Germline V gene lookup returns CDR1 MNHNS and CDR2 SASEGT. There are 14 residues in the CDR3. Here the CDR3 reads CASSGGYPAGGQYF. The DNA read from the CDR3 is TGTGCCAGCAGTGGGGGGTACCCGGCGGGGGGT.

There are many counts of this clone. The CDR3 is cut off 3 residues early in the read; its end comes from the germline J gene. The chain links TRBV10-3 to TRBJ2-5, with 16 bases fitting TRBD2. The CDR3 is 19 residues long. The trim removed 3 bases at V and 5 bases at J, leaving 12 bases unmatched. CDR1 ENHRY and CDR2 SYGVKD come from the germline V gene. CDR3 DNA, as far as it was read: TGTGCCATCAGTGAAGGTGTCGGGACTAGCGGGGGGGAGGGGGAGACC. Protein sequence: CAISEGVGTSGGEGET. The entire CDR3 sequence reads CAISEGVGTSGGEGETQYF.

At least ten counts were recorded for this clone. The CDR3 end falls 3 residues outside the read, so it is completed with the germline J gene. This sequence joins TRBV5-1 and TRBJ1-3; no reliable D call. Trimming took off 7 bases at V and 2 bases at J, with 16 bases between the two ends. The CDR3 extends over 15 amino acids. Germline CDR1 reads SGHRS; CDR2 reads YFSETQ. This chain's CDR3 is CASAPFFGAGNTIYF. The part of the CDR3 DNA that was read is TGCGCCAGCGCCCCTTTTTTCGGGGCTGGAAACACC.

This clone was recorded many times. The DNA read from the CDR3 is TGTGCCAGCAGCTTAACAGGTGGAAGCTCCTACAATGAG. Translated, it gives CASSLTGGSSYNE. The whole CDR3 reads CASSLTGGSSYNEQFF. The genes are TRBV5-4 and TRBJ2-1, with D perhaps matching TRBD1 (5 bases). The CDR3 extends 3 residues past the end of the read, so its final part is completed from the germline J gene. CDR1 is SGHNT and CDR2 is YYREEE in the germline V gene (reference sequence). Trimming took 2 bases from V and 0 from J, leaving 12 bases between them. CDR3 length: 16 residues.

This clone was picked up many times. Sequencing ends 3 residues short of the CDR3 end; the germline J gene provides the rest. The J gene is TRBJ1-2, the V gene TRBV19, with a weak D call TRBD1 (5 bases). The CDR3 spans 13 residues. The V and J ends lost 6 bases and 0 bases respectively, with 8 bases between them. Germline loops: CDR1 LNHDA, CDR2 SQIVND (reference sequence). The sequenced part of the CDR3 DNA is TGTGCCAGTAGAAGGGGTTCTAACTATGGC. Translating gives CASRRGSNYG. The whole CDR3 region reads CASRRGSNYGYTF.

This clone was recorded at least ten times. The missing CDR3 end, 3 residues past where the read stops, is filled in from the germline J gene. J is TRBJ2-7 and V is TRBV7-2; 9 nucleotides agree with TRBD1. The CDR3 loop spans 14 amino acids. Germline trimming cut 3 bases from V and 5 bases from J; bases unmatched to any gene: 5. Germline assignment: CDR1 SGHTA and CDR2 FQGNSA. The CDR3 here is CASSFYRGQNEQYF. CDR3 bases read: TGTGCCAGCAGCTTCTACAGGGGGCAAAACGAG. Filled out from reference TRBV7-2 and TRBJ2-7, the complete variable domain reads GAGVSQSPSNKVTEKGKDVELRCDPISGHTALYWYRQSLGQGLEFLIYFQGNSAPDKSGLPSDRFSAERTGGSVSTLTIQRTQQEDSAVYLCASSFYRGQNEQYFGPGTRLTVT.

In its sample, this clone was seen many times. The read comes to an end 3 residues before the CDR3 does, leaving the germline J gene to fill in the end. The chain joins TRBV18 to TRBJ2-3; D uncertain. V was pared by 6 bases and J by 4 bases, with 11 bases between. Germline assignment: CDR1 KGHSH and CDR2 LQKENI. This CDR3 comprises 13 residues. The sequenced CDR3 bases are TGTGCCAGCTCCCAGTCTGGGCCAGATACG. It specifies CASSQSGPDT. The CDR3 in full is CASSQSGPDTQYF.

This clone was found a few times. Read coverage stops 3 residues before the CDR3 terminus; the germline J gene supplies the remainder. V is TRBV30 and J is TRBJ1-2; perhaps TRBD1 as D (5 bases). CDR1 and CDR2 from the germline V gene are GTSNPN and SVGIG (reference sequence). The CDR3 loop spans 15 amino acids. The DNA read from the CDR3 is TGTGCCTGGAGTGCGGGACTAGCGTATGGGTACGAC. It specifies CAWSAGLAYGYD. The entire CDR3 reads CAWSAGLAYGYDYTF.

Many counts were recorded for this clone. Coverage ceases 3 residues before the CDR3 finishes, and the germline J gene fills in the end. The gene calls are TRBV29-1 and TRBJ2-1; D call uncertain. The CDR3 is made up of 12 amino acids. V lost 4 bases and J 9 bases, leaving 13 bases between the germline ends. Per germline, CDR1 SQVTM and CDR2 ANQGSEA. CDR3 in amino acids: CSVARPRGEQFF. Partial CDR3 DNA: TGCAGCGTTGCTAGACCCCGTGGTGAG.

This clone appeared many times. The CDR3 bases that were read are TGCAGTGCTAGAACAGGGGGCAGGGAGACC. Translated, it gives CSARTGGRET. The full-length CDR3 reads as CSARTGGRETQYF. The gene calls are TRBV20-1 and TRBJ2-5; 9 nucleotides align to TRBD1. The CDR3 end is not reached by the read, which stops 3 residues before it; the germline J gene fills it in. The V segment lost 2 bases and the J segment 5 bases; nucleotides outside the gene matches: 3. The CDR3 spans 13 residues. Germline V gene data show CDR1 as DFQATT and CDR2 as SNEGSKA (reference sequence).

This clone was counted at least ten times. The sequenced fragment ends 3 residues before the CDR3 boundary, so the rest is inferred from the germline J gene. The chain links TRBV30 to TRBJ1-1, with a weak D call TRBD1 (6 bases). The germline V gene has CDR1 GTSNPN and CDR2 SVGIG (reference sequence). CDR3 length: 13 amino acids. Trimming removed 6 bases from V and 4 bases from J, with 15 bases in between. The CDR3: CACTGQVGTEAFF. Incomplete CDR3 DNA: TGTGCCTGTACAGGGCAGGTGGGCACTGAA.

This clone showed up many times. CDR3 DNA, as far as it was read: TGTGCCAGCAGCCAGGTAGCCCCGTACAATGAG. It translates to CASSQVAPYNE. The full CDR3 protein reads CASSQVAPYNEQFF. The chain has TRBV4-2 and TRBJ2-1, with D unclear. The CDR3 goes on 3 residues after the read ends, and that part is filled in from the germline J gene. In germline, CDR1 is LGHNA, CDR2 YNFKEQ. This CDR3 comprises 14 residues. Deletions cut 3 bases from V and 4 bases from J, with 10 bases between.

This clone appeared many times. The CDR3 end falls 3 residues outside the read, so it is completed with the germline J gene. The chain recombines TRBV7-9 with TRBJ2-7, with D tentatively TRBD1 (5 bases). The germline V and J ends were trimmed by 1 base and 6 bases, with 16 bases remaining between them. Germline V gene data show CDR1 as SEHNR and CDR2 as FQNEAQ (reference sequence). There are 15 residues in the CDR3. The CDR3 protein is CASSLVSGHVSEQYF. The DNA read from the CDR3 is TGTGCCAGCAGCTTAGTGTCAGGGCACGTGTCCGAG.

The table lists this clone with many counts. The read ends 3 residues before the CDR3 terminus; that terminus is restored from the germline J gene. This rearrangement joins TRBV12-3 or TRBV12-4 to TRBJ1-1, with 10 positions matching TRBD1. Unmatched junction bases numbered 0, after V lost 4 bases and J lost 1 base. CDR3 length equals 14 residues. CDR3 bases read: TGTGCCAGCAGTTGGGACAGGGGGAACACTGAA. It translates to CASSWDRGNTE. The entire CDR3 reads CASSWDRGNTEAFF.

This clone appeared many times. The read comes to an end 3 residues before the CDR3 does, leaving the germline J gene to fill in the end. The chain employs TRBV5-1 and TRBJ2-5; tentative D call: TRBD1 (5 bases). The germline gives CDR1 SGHRS, CDR2 YFSETQ. This CDR3 is built from 14 residues. V was shortened by 2 bases and J by 4 bases, with 12 bases between the two germline ends. The CDR3: CASSFSKGRETQYF. CDR3 DNA, as far as it was read: TGCGCCAGCAGCTTTTCAAAGGGGCGAGAGACC.

Ten or more counts support this clone. The CDR3 is cut off 3 residues early in the read; its end comes from the germline J gene. The V gene is TRBV7-2, the J gene TRBJ2-3; D is ambiguous. V was cut by 0 bases and J by 6 bases, with 4 bases left in between. The CDR3 covers 12 residues. From germline, CDR1 is SGHTA and CDR2 FQGNSA. The CDR3 loop reads CASSLASDTQYF. The sequenced CDR3 bases are TGTGCCAGCAGCTTAGCGTCGGATACG.

This clone was seen ten or more times. The read ends 3 residues early relative to the CDR3; the germline J gene fills the gap. The gene calls are TRBV2 and TRBJ1-4; unclear D gene. V lost 6 bases to trimming and J lost 0 bases, with 8 bases between them. Per the germline V gene, CDR1 is SNHLY and CDR2 is FYNNEI. The CDR3 is made up of 14 amino acids. The covered CDR3 bases are TGTGCCAGCAGCCCGACTTCAACTAATGAAAAA. This gives the protein CASSPTSTNEK. The whole CDR3 protein is CASSPTSTNEKLFF.

This clone turned up a few times. The CDR3 loop is CSARRATGTSGIPSRETQYF. The CDR3 DNA, read in part, is TGCAGTGCTAGACGGGCGACCGGGACTAGCGGGATCCCTAGCCGGGAGACC. V is TRBV20-1 and J is TRBJ2-5, with 13 positions matching TRBD2. Coverage ceases 3 residues before the CDR3 finishes, and the germline J gene fills in the end. V trimming: 2 bases; J trimming: 5 bases; junction bases outside the gene matches: 20. The CDR3 runs 20 residues. Looked up from germline, CDR1 is DFQATT and CDR2 is SNEGSKA (reference sequence).

This clone occurred a few times. The read falls 3 residues short of the CDR3 end, and the missing part is taken from the germline J gene. The rearrangement links TRBV7-2 to TRBJ2-1; weak D call: TRBD2 (6 bases). Germline V gives CDR1 SGHTA, CDR2 FQGNSA. CDR3 length: 13 residues. With 4 bases removed from V and 9 bases from J, the gap between germline ends came to 13 bases. The CDR3 protein is CASSSEIGGEQFF. The sequenced part of the CDR3 DNA is TGTGCCAGCAGCTCCGAAATCGGGGGTGAG.

This clone was observed at least ten times. The CDR3 is cut off 3 residues early in the read; its end comes from the germline J gene. The V gene is TRBV29-1, the J gene TRBJ2-5, with D possibly being TRBD2 (7 bases). CDR3 length: 15 residues. The germline V and J ends were trimmed by 2 bases and 5 bases, with 18 bases remaining between them. Germline CDR1 reads SQVTM; CDR2 reads ANQGSEA. The CDR3 is CSVERGWGGDETQYF. CDR3 bases read: TGCAGCGTTGAAAGGGGATGGGGGGGCGACGAGACC.

Details on this clone: Sequencing ends 3 residues short of the CDR3 end; the germline J gene provides the rest. The rearrangement links TRBV19 to TRBJ2-1; 7 nucleotides line up with TRBD2. With 5 bases clipped from V and 8 bases from J, the junction kept 6 bases outside the gene matches. The CDR3 has 13 amino acids. CDR1 is LNHDA and CDR2 is SQIVND in the germline V gene (reference sequence). The CDR3 region is CASSGGGFDEQFF. Partial CDR3 DNA: TGTGCCAGTAGTGGCGGGGGATTTGATGAG.